The 26 T cell receptor beta chains reported below all come from one sample, sequenced in a study of shared clonotypes between healthy human individuals. Assay: immunoSEQ multiplex PCR; the TCRdb copy retains only in-frame clones and omits some. The repertoire consists of 2 million to 2.5 million clones, with 85% to 95% occurring once and the leading ten covering 0.37%. The sample taken for sequencing was naive CD4+ T cells from PBMCs. Subset noted: CD45RA+ positively selected. Receptors were obtained from a man aged 18 to 29 in good health. Some clones in this sample may be carry-over from other donors' samples.

CDR3 loop: CASSLGSYSYNEQFF. The CDR3 DNA follows: TGTGCCAGCAGCTTAGGTAGCTACTCCTACAATGAGCAGTTCTTC. This chain connects TRBV11-3 to TRBJ2-1; D remains ambiguous. The ends were cut back, 1 base at V and 0 bases at J, with 7 bases in the middle. Germline V lookup: CDR1 SGHNT, CDR2 YENEEA. The CDR3 runs to 15 residues.

The genes are TRBV12-5 and TRBJ2-1, with D possibly called TRBD1 or TRBD2 (5 bases each). The CDR3 is 14 amino acids. V lost 7 bases and J lost 5, with 15 bases in between. Germline CDR1 reads LGHNT; CDR2 reads FRNRAP. The CDR3 DNA is TGTGCTAGTGCCCTCTGGGGGTTAGACAATGAGCAGTTCTTC. Translating it yields CASALWGLDNEQFF.

This clone was recorded only once. The chain has TRBV2 and TRBJ1-5; no reliable D call. Trimming left V 7 bases short and J 5 bases short, with 15 bases between. The CDR3 sequence is 14 residues long. Germline CDR1 is SNHLY and CDR2 is FYNNEI. DNA of the CDR3: TGTGCCAGCACGGACTCCAATGGGGATCAGCCCCAGCATTTT. Translation gives CASTDSNGDQPQHF.

The CDR3: CASSLGDRVSGELFF. CDR3 DNA: TGTGCCAGCAGTTTAGGGGACAGGGTGTCAGGGGAGCTGTTTTTT. The V and J genes are TRBV28 and TRBJ2-2; 9 bases line up with TRBD1. CDR1 and CDR2 (germline): MDHEN, SYDVKM. This CDR3 comprises 15 residues. The V segment lost 2 bases and the J segment 8 bases; nucleotides outside the gene matches: 6.

The chain links TRBV18 to TRBJ1-3, with a possible D match to TRBD1 (5 bases). The V and J ends lost 0 bases and 0 bases respectively, with 18 bases between them. The CDR3 covers 19 residues. From germline, CDR1 is KGHSH and CDR2 LQKENI. CDR3 sequence (DNA): TGTGCCAGCTCACCACCTCGGGGCGAGACACCGAGCTCTGGAAACACCATATATTTT. This translates into CASSPPRGETPSSGNTIYF. Supplemented by reference TRBV18 and TRBJ1-3, the full variable domain reads NAGVMQNPRHLVRRRGQEARLRCSPMKGHSHVYWYRQLPEEGLKFMVYLQKENIIDESGMPKERFSAEFPKEGPSILRIQQVVRGDSAAYFCASSPPRGETPSSGNTIYFGEGSWLTVV.

The chain recombines TRBV29-1 with TRBJ2-2, with a weak D call TRBD2 (5 bases). The CDR3 length is 14 residues. Germline lookup yields CDR1 SQVTM and CDR2 ANQGSEA. V was trimmed by 6 bases and J by 0 bases, leaving 11 bases between them. The CDR3 sequence: CSVERFANTGELFF. In DNA, the CDR3 is TGCAGCGTGGAGCGGTTCGCGAACACCGGGGAGCTGTTTTTT.

This chain joins TRBV7-2 and TRBJ2-3; D assignment may be TRBD1 or TRBD2 (5 bases each). Germline lookup yields CDR1 SGHTA and CDR2 FQGNSA. This CDR3 region has 17 residues. The ends were cut back, 1 base at V and 6 bases at J, with 20 bases in the middle. CDR3 DNA: TGTGCCAGCAGCTTAGTGGGGACCCTTGGGACCTCTGATACGCAGTATTTT. Its protein is CASSLVGTLGTSDTQYF.

V is TRBV18 and J is TRBJ1-5, with TRBD1 matching 8 bases. The length of the CDR3 is 16 residues. The J segment lost 2 bases and the V segment lost 6 bases, leaving 9 bases of the junction unmatched. From germline, CDR1 is KGHSH and CDR2 LQKENI. The CDR3 spells CASSDGQGGGNQPQHF. The CDR3 bases are TGTGCCAGCTCGGACGGACAGGGTGGAGGCAATCAGCCCCAGCATTTT.

The genes are TRBV4-3 and TRBJ1-4, with D possibly matching TRBD1 (6 bases). The CDR3 is 16 residues long. V lost 3 bases to trimming and J lost 12 bases, with 23 bases between them. CDR1 and CDR2 from the germline V gene are LGHNA and YSLEER. The CDR3 here is CASSHLGGRNRVELFF. Written as DNA, the CDR3 is TGCGCCAGCAGCCACCTCGGAGGACGAAACAGGGTGGAACTGTTTTTT.

This clone was picked up one time. J is TRBJ2-7 and V is TRBV29-1, with D possibly being TRBD1 or TRBD2 (5 bases each). Trimming cost V 0 bases and J 5 bases, with 8 bases left between them. CDR1 is SQVTM, CDR2 ANQGSEA, per germline. This CDR3 comprises 12 residues. The CDR3 loop reads CSVEDWGNEQYF. In DNA form, the CDR3 reads TGCAGCGTTGAAGATTGGGGGAACGAGCAGTACTTC.

The rearrangement joins TRBV5-1 to TRBJ2-3; TRBD1 might be the D (7 bases). Deletions cut 6 bases from V and 5 bases from J, with 22 bases between. The CDR3 loop spans 16 amino acids. Germline lookup yields CDR1 SGHRS and CDR2 YFSETQ. The CDR3 loop reads CASTQGGSVSGDTQYF. CDR3 DNA sequence: TGCGCCAGCACCCAGGGGGGATCAGTAAGCGGAGATACGCAGTATTTT. The whole variable domain, remainder taken from reference TRBV5-1 and TRBJ2-3, is KAGVTQTPRYLIKTRGQQVTLSCSPISGHRSVSWYQQTPGQGLQFLFEYFSETQRNKGNFPGRFSGRQFSNSRSEMNVSTLELGDSALYLCASTQGGSVSGDTQYFGPGTRLTVL.

The genes are TRBV18 and TRBJ1-5; the D is unclear. The CDR3 is made up of 14 amino acids. CDR1 and CDR2 from the germline V gene are KGHSH and LQKENI. V shed 3 bases and J shed 6 bases, with 12 bases lying between them. DNA of the CDR3: TGTGCCAGCTCACCTTCGGGGTACGGTCAGCCCCAGCATTTT. Translating it yields CASSPSGYGQPQHF.

This clone turned up a few times. J is TRBJ1-4 and V is TRBV6-6; D gene uncertain. CDR1 MNHNY and CDR2 SVGAGI come from the germline V gene (reference sequence). The ends were cut back, 1 base at V and 6 bases at J, with 6 bases in the middle. The CDR3 contains 13 residues. The CDR3 DNA reads as TGTGCCAGCAGTTACTGGACCGATGAAAAACTGTTTTTT. Amino acids: CASSYWTDEKLFF.

This chain links TRBV2 with TRBJ2-3, with 11 bases aligning to TRBD2. With V trimmed by 7 bases and J by 4 bases, 7 bases remained unmatched. Germline V gives CDR1 SNHLY, CDR2 FYNNEI. The length of the CDR3 is 15 residues. The CDR3 coding sequence is TGTGCCAGCAAACGAACTAGCGGGAGCCCAGATACGCAGTATTTT. This sequence encodes CASKRTSGSPDTQYF.

The CDR3 nucleotides read TGTGCCAGCAGCTTCCGAGCGGGAGAGTACGAGCAGTACTTC. It specifies CASSFRAGEYEQYF. J is TRBJ2-7 and V is TRBV11-2, with 8 positions matching TRBD2. The germline gives CDR1 SGHAT, CDR2 FQNNGV. The CDR3 loop spans 14 amino acids. Losses at the gene ends were 3 bases for V and 4 bases for J; bases not matched to a gene: 5.

Of note for this clone: Within the sample, other DNA sequences also encode this same CDR3. The chain uses TRBV7-2 and TRBJ1-5; D uncertain. The CDR3 has 13 amino acids. Germline values: CDR1 SGHTA, CDR2 FQGNSA. With 1 base removed from V and 5 bases from J, the gap between germline ends came to 6 bases. The CDR3 DNA is TGTGCCAGCAGCTTAGACCGTGATCAGCCCCAGCATTTT. Translated, it gives CASSLDRDQPQHF.

The V call is TRBV18, the J call TRBJ1-1, with 7 bases that match TRBD1. The V gene's germline CDR1 is KGHSH and CDR2 LQKENI. V trimming: 2 bases; J trimming: 8 bases; junction bases outside the gene matches: 14. This CDR3 spans 16 amino acids. The CDR3 protein is CASSPSKGATTAEAFF. In DNA, the CDR3 is TGTGCCAGCTCACCATCGAAGGGGGCGACGACGGCCGAAGCTTTCTTT.

The rearrangement uses TRBV27 and TRBJ1-1; the D gene is possibly TRBD1 (5 bases). The germline gives CDR1 MNHEY, CDR2 SMNVEV (reference sequence). Trimming cost V 1 base and J 1 base, with 10 bases left between them. This CDR3 is built from 15 residues. DNA for the CDR3: TGTGCCAGCAGTTTATGGGGCACTCCGAACACTGAAGCTTTCTTT. This translates into CASSLWGTPNTEAFF.

J is TRBJ2-1 and V is TRBV7-3; 8 bases are a match to TRBD2. CDR1 and CDR2 from the germline V gene are SGHTA and FQGTGA. The CDR3 runs to 15 residues. Trimming removed 4 bases from V and 9 bases from J; junction bases left unmatched: 11. CDR3 nucleotides: TGTGCCAGCAGCTCGGTGCTAGCGGGTATCTCTGAGCAGTTCTTC. This codes for CASSSVLAGISEQFF.

The chain couples TRBV9 to TRBJ2-3, with D unclear. V was pared by 4 bases and J by 0 bases, with 12 bases between. The length of the CDR3 is 15 residues. Germline values: CDR1 SGDLS, CDR2 YYNGEE. CDR3 nucleotides: TGTGCCAGCAGCCCCCTGGCACTTAGCACAGATACGCAGTATTTT. It yields the protein CASSPLALSTDTQYF.

This chain links TRBV7-3 with TRBJ2-1; TRBD2 matches at 7 bases. Germline values: CDR1 SGHTA, CDR2 FQGTGA. The CDR3 loop spans 18 amino acids. Germline trimming cut 2 bases from V and 6 bases from J; bases unmatched to any gene: 16. CDR3 DNA: TGTGCCAGCAGCTTACTTCCCCATCGAGCGGGAACCTCCAATGAGCAGTTCTTC. Translated, it gives CASSLLPHRAGTSNEQFF.

The chain has TRBV5-1 and TRBJ2-3; D is unclear. The CDR3 consists of 16 residues. The V gene's germline CDR1 is SGHRS and CDR2 YFSETQ. V was shortened by 2 bases and J by 1 base, with 14 bases between the two germline ends. The CDR3 sequence is CASSFLPTTGTDTQYF. The CDR3 DNA reads as TGCGCCAGCAGCTTCCTCCCTACGACGGGCACAGATACGCAGTATTTT. The full variable domain, its missing parts supplied by reference TRBV5-1 and TRBJ2-3, is KAGVTQTPRYLIKTRGQQVTLSCSPISGHRSVSWYQQTPGQGLQFLFEYFSETQRNKGNFPGRFSGRQFSNSRSEMNVSTLELGDSALYLCASSFLPTTGTDTQYFGPGTRLTVL.

This clone was observed once. The chain is built from TRBV30 and TRBJ2-1; D is unresolved. CDR1 is GTSNPN, CDR2 SVGIG, per germline (reference sequence). The germline V and J ends were trimmed by 8 bases and 6 bases, with 11 bases remaining between them. CDR3 length equals 11 residues. The CDR3: CARAQANEQFF. CDR3 in DNA: TGTGCCCGGGCCCAGGCCAATGAGCAGTTCTTC.

The chain combines TRBV7-9 with TRBJ2-7, with a weak D call TRBD1 (7 bases). The CDR3 has 14 amino acids. Germline V CDR1 and CDR2: SEHNR, FQNEAQ (reference sequence). The V end was cut by 5 bases, the J end by 4 bases, with 15 bases between. The chain's CDR3 is CASSGGDSQYEQYF. CDR3 bases: TGTGCCAGCAGCGGAGGGGACAGCCAGTACGAGCAGTACTTC.

V usage is TRBV7-9 and J usage is TRBJ2-3; 16 bases fit TRBD2. CDR1 is SEHNR and CDR2 is FQNEAQ in the germline V gene (reference sequence). This CDR3 has 18 amino acids. V was clipped by 5 bases and J by 8 bases; unmatched bases: 13. Here the CDR3 DNA reads TGTGCCAGCAGCCAGGGACTAGCGGGAGGGCCGGTTCTTCGTACGCAGTATTTT. Translating gives CASSQGLAGGPVLRTQYF. The variable domain in full, with the rest retrieved from reference TRBV7-9 and TRBJ2-3, is DTGVSQNPRHKITKRGQNVTFRCDPISEHNRLYWYRQTLGQGPEFLTYFQNEAQLEKSRLLSDRFSAERPKGSFSTLEIQRTEQGDSAMYLCASSQGLAGGPVLRTQYFGPGTRLTVL.

The CDR3 loop is CASSESRQPRSYEQYF. Written as DNA, the CDR3 is TGCGCCAGCAGTGAGTCGCGGCAGCCTCGCTCCTACGAGCAGTACTTC. The chain recombines TRBV10-2 with TRBJ2-7; D is unclear. V gave up 0 bases and J gave up 0 bases, with 12 bases separating them. The CDR3 is 16 amino acids. From germline, CDR1 is WSHSY and CDR2 SAAADI.